The T cell receptor (beta chain) described here comes from a study of blood T cell repertoires in COVID-19. The CDR3 totals 13 residues. The V gene lost 5 bases and the J gene lost 4 bases, with 10 bases spanning the gap. Methods used by the authors: Reference gene primer amplification gave nucleated cell count estimates. The repertoire was sequenced with immunoSEQ multiplex PCR; TCRdb's copy has only in-frame clones and lacks some. V, J and clone size reflect that table, while D and trimming were determined from the DNA. The data show 120,000 to 150,000 clones, with 84% seen just once and roughly 4.9% held by the top ten.

The specimen was peripheral blood. The TCR was taken from a human donor in a cohort sampled during active COVID-19. The gene calls are TRBV12-3 or TRBV12-4 and TRBJ2-3; D unresolved. The CDR3 DNA is TGTGCCAGCAGTCACTCAACGGCAGATACGCAGTATTTT. The encoded protein is CASSHSTADTQYF.